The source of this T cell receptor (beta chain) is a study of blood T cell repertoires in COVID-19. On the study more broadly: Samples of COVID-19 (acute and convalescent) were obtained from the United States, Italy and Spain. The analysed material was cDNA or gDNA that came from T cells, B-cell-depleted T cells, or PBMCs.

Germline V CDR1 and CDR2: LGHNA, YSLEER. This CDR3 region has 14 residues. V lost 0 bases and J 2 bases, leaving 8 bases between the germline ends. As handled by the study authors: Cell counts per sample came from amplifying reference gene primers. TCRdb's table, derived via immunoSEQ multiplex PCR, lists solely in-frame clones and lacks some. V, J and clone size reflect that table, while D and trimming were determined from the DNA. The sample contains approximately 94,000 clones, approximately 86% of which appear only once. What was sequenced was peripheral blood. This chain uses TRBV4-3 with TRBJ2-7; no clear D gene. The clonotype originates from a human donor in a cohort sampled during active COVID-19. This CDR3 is CASSQDLEAYEQYF. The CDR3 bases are TGCGCCAGCAGCCAAGACCTAGAGGCCTACGAGCAGTACTTC.